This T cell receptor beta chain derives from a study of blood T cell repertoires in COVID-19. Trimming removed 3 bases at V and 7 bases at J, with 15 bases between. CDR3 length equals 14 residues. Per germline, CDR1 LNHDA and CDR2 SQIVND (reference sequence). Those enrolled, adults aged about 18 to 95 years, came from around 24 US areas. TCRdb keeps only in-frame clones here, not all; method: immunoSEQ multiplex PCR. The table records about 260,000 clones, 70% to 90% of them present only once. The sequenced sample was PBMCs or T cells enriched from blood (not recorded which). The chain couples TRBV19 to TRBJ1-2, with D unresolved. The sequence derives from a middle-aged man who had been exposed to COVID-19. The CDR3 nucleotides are TGTGCCAGTAGTATCGGCGGATCCGTCTCTGGCTACACCTTC. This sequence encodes CASSIGGSVSGYTF.